The present T cell receptor (beta chain) was sequenced within a study of breast tumors, draining lymph nodes, adjacent tissues. Study results and caveats: That most tumor T cells come from lymph nodes remained unproven. Tumor TCR diversity was below lymph nodes but above nontumor tissue.

TCRdb itself ran the multiplex PCR reads through MiXCR, one entry per CDR3 protein. There are under 70,000 distinct CDR3 sequences in the sample; about 40% occur only once, and approximately 9.1% lies in the top ten. This clonotype has ten or more counts. Its target is not known. CDR3 length: 14 amino acids. Germline loops: CDR1 SGDLS, CDR2 YYNGEE. V lost 4 bases and J 3 bases, leaving 10 bases between the germline ends. The chain couples TRBV9 to TRBJ2-2, with D hard to call. The sequenced material came from breast tumor tissue. The TCR sequence derives from a female donor with breast cancer. Some clones in this sample may be carry-over from other donors' samples. CDR3 nucleotides: TGTGCCAGCAGCACCCGGGTGGACACCGGGGAGCTGTTTTTT. This encodes CASSTRVDTGELFF.